The clone carrying this TCR beta chain was seen a handful of times. This record belongs to a study of blood T cell repertoires in COVID-19. At the level of the study: From the United States, Italy and Spain came samples of acute and convalescent COVID-19.

As originally analysed: Amplifying reference gene primers gave estimates of nucleated cell counts. The data were produced by immunoSEQ multiplex PCR, yet TCRdb's version contains in-frame clones alone and is incomplete. V and J calls and clone size are copied from that table; D and trimming were computed from the DNA. Of over 130,000 clones in the sample, 84% were seen once. V was shortened by 8 bases and J by 2 bases, with 15 bases between the two germline ends. Germline V gene sequence: CDR1 LNHDA, CDR2 SQIVND (reference sequence). The CDR3 is 14 residues long. During active infection, Seattle patients enrolled and were then monitored through disease.

The specimen sequenced was peripheral blood. The V and J genes are TRBV19 and TRBJ1-2; a weak D match, TRBD1 (6 bases). The TCR originated in a man aged 30-40 years with COVID-19, enrolled during active disease. The CDR3 here is CASSVGGLNYGYTF. CDR3 in DNA: TGTGCCAGTTCGGTCGGGGGGCTGAACTATGGCTACACCTTC.